The rows below give T cell receptor beta chains drawn from one sample of a study of cytomegalovirus exposure and HLA in healthy donors. Sequencing was performed with immunoSEQ multiplex PCR; in TCRdb, only in-frame clones are kept and a portion is missing. The sample lists 110,000 or so clones, around 69% occurring once. Sequenced material: PBMCs. The receptors were gathered from a man aged 45-60 years in good health and CMV-seropositive. Both conserved end residues are part of each CDR3. The D gene is left open where the match is weak. Clone size is shown for a subset of rows, as once, few, many or a class of expanded clone.

TRBJ1-1 TRBD1 TRBV10-1 . TGCGCCAGCAGCTCCGGGACAGGGGGCGTTAGTACTGAAGCTTTCTTT CASSSGTGGVSTEAFF
TRBJ2-7 . TRBV27 . TGTGCCAGCAGTTCCCGGGACACTAGCTCCTACGAGCAGTACTTC CASSSRDTSSYEQYF
TRBJ1-5 TRBD1 TRBV6-1 . TGTGCCAGCAGTGAGCGGACAGGGGGATTTCTGCCCCAGCATTTT CASSERTGGFLPQHF
TRBJ2-3 . TRBV2 . TGTGCCAGCAGTGTAAGCACAGATACGCAGTATTTT CASSVSTDTQYF
TRBJ2-3 . TRBV29-1 . TGCAGCGCCGATACGGGAGATACGCAGTATTTT CSADTGDTQYF
TRBJ2-3 TRBD2 TRBV18 . TGTGCCAGCTCACCGGTAGCGGGAGGGCCCACAGATACGCAGTATTTT CASSPVAGGPTDTQYF
TRBJ2-3 . TRBV7-6 . TGTGCCAGCAGCAGACAGGCCAGCACAGATACGCAGTATTTT CASSRQASTDTQYF
TRBJ1-1 TRBD1 TRBV9 . TGTGCCAGCAGCTCCCGCGGGACAGGGTTGACTGAAGCTTTCTTT CASSSRGTGLTEAFF
TRBJ1-5 TRBD1 TRBV2 . TGTGCCAGCAGTCTGGACAGGGGGAGAGGGCAGCCCCAGCATTTT CASSLDRGRGQPQHF
TRBJ1-1 . TRBV10-2 few TGCGCCATCACCCGGGGGAACACTGAAGCTTTCTTT CAITRGNTEAFF
TRBJ1-2 . TRBV19 . TGTGCCAGTAGTATTTCGCCCCAGGGTGGTGGCTACACCTTC CASSISPQGGGYTF
TRBJ1-1 TRBD1 TRBV19 . TGTGCCAGTCGGAAGGGGGCGGTTAAAACTGAAGCTTTCTTT CASRKGAVKTEAFF
TRBJ1-2 . TRBV28 once TGTGCCAGCAGCCGGCCAGAGAGGTATGGCTACACCTTC CASSRPERYGYTF
TRBJ2-5 TRBD2 TRBV4-1 . TGCGCCAGCAGCCTGGGACTAGCGGACCGGGTACAGTACTTC CASSLGLADRVQYF
TRBJ1-2 TRBD1 TRBV6-1 . TGTGCCAGCAGTCCCGACAGGGGGGGTGGCTACACCTTC CASSPDRGGGYTF
TRBJ1-1 TRBD1 TRBV5-5 . TGTGCCAGCAGTACAATCTCACAGGGGGGGACTGAAGCTTTCTTT CASSTISQGGTEAFF
TRBJ1-2 . TRBV2 . TGTGCCAGCAGTGTCCTCCCGCTGCGTGGCTACACCTTC CASSVLPLRGYTF
TRBJ1-5 TRBD1 TRBV4-1 . TGCGCCAGCAGCCAAACGGGACAGGGTTATAATCAGCCCCAGCATTTT CASSQTGQGYNQPQHF
TRBJ1-2 TRBD1 TRBV7-2 . TGTGCCAGCAGCCCAACCGGGACAGACGGCTACACCTTC CASSPTGTDGYTF
TRBJ2-1 TRBD2 TRBV4-1 once TGCGCCAGCAGCCAAGATCAGGTGACTAGCGGGAGCTTCTACAATGAGCAGTTCTTC CASSQDQVTSGSFYNEQFF
TRBJ2-1 . TRBV18 . TGTGCCAGCTCATCGGACCCACAGGGGGTAGCGGGCCGCTCCTACAATGAGCAGTTCTTC CASSSDPQGVAGRSYNEQFF
TRBJ1-5 TRBD1 TRBV19 . TGTGCCAGTAGTATTAGCGGACAGGGATTCTTGGCCCAGCATTTT CASSISGQGFLAQHF
TRBJ1-2 TRBD1 TRBV6-5 . TGTACCAGCAGACGACAGGGGATAGATGGCTACACCTTC CTSRRQGIDGYTF
TRBJ2-2 TRBD1 TRBV9 . TGTGCCAGCAGCGTAGTCGGACAGGGGAACACCGGGGAGCTGTTTTTT CASSVVGQGNTGELFF